The next 25 T cell receptor beta chains were all read from a single sample in a study of follicular helper T cells after annual influenza vaccination. The time point here: 2015-2016 season, 7 days after influenza vaccination. Repertoires were generated with immunoSEQ multiplex PCR, while TCRdb's copy carries only in-frame clones and drops some. The table lists approximately 7,400 clones, approximately 83% of them singletons. Sequencing was performed on CXCR5+ CD38- circulating T follicular helper cells from blood, taken 7 days after influenza vaccination. Indicated subset: circulating Tfh, non-naive CD4+CXCR5+PD-1+ (ICOS+CD38+ or ICOS-CD38-). These receptors came from an adult who received the influenza vaccine.

In DNA form, the CDR3 reads TGTGCCAGCAGTTACGGATTATTTCGGGGGACAGGAGAGACCCAGTACTTC. Protein sequence: CASSYGLFRGTGETQYF. The chain has TRBV28 and TRBJ2-5; 8 bases line up with TRBD1. The J segment lost 4 bases and the V segment lost 4 bases, leaving 14 bases of the junction unmatched. Per germline, CDR1 MDHEN and CDR2 SYDVKM. The CDR3 contains 17 residues.

The rearrangement uses TRBV6-5 and TRBJ2-3, with D unresolved. V was pared by 0 bases and J by 5 bases, with 6 bases between. This CDR3 comprises 13 residues. Germline V gene lookup returns CDR1 MNHEY and CDR2 SVGAGI. The CDR3 loop reads CASSYSQEDTQYF. The CDR3 DNA reads TGTGCCAGCAGTTACTCGCAGGAAGATACGCAGTATTTT.

J is TRBJ2-7 and V is TRBV10-3; 11 nucleotides align to TRBD2. Per the germline V gene, CDR1 is ENHRY and CDR2 is SYGVKD. This CDR3 comprises 16 residues. V was pared by 2 bases and J by 3 bases, with 6 bases of the junction left unmatched. The CDR3, as DNA: TGTGCCATCAGTGAGGGACCCGGGACTAGCGGCTACGAGCAGTACTTC. Encoded protein: CAISEGPGTSGYEQYF.

The CDR3 DNA reads TGTGCCAGCAGCTTGGCCCGAACGGACACTGAAGCTTTCTTT. It specifies CASSLARTDTEAFF. The chain joins TRBV5-5 to TRBJ1-1, with D hard to call. The CDR3 spans 14 residues. Trimming took off 0 bases at V and 3 bases at J, with 9 bases between the two ends. From germline, CDR1 is SGHKS and CDR2 YYEKEE (reference sequence).

The chain is built from TRBV7-8 and TRBJ2-7; 8 positions match TRBD2. From germline, CDR1 is SGHVS and CDR2 FQNEAQ. CDR3 length: 14 residues. V trimming: 5 bases; J trimming: 7 bases; junction bases outside the gene matches: 10. This CDR3 is CASSETSATQEQYF. The DNA of the CDR3 is TGTGCCAGCAGCGAGACTAGCGCGACACAGGAGCAGTACTTC.

The J gene is TRBJ1-5, the V gene TRBV28; no definite D call. CDR1 and CDR2 from the germline V gene are MDHEN and SYDVKM. The CDR3 sequence is 13 residues long. V was cut by 2 bases and J by 4 bases, with 6 bases left in between. CDR3: CASSLQPNQPQHF. The CDR3 DNA follows: TGTGCCAGCAGTTTACAGCCTAATCAGCCCCAGCATTTT. Full variable domain (rest looked up from reference TRBV28 and TRBJ1-5): DVKVTQSSRYLVKRTGEKVFLECVQDMDHENMFWYRQDPGLGLRLIYFSYDVKMKEKGDIPEGYSVSREKKERFSLILESASTNQTSMYLCASSLQPNQPQHFGDGTRLSIL.

V gene TRBV6-4 combines with J gene TRBJ2-1; 10 positions agree with TRBD2. The CDR3 is made up of 17 amino acids. In germline, CDR1 is MRHNA, CDR2 SNTAGT. Losses at the gene ends were 6 bases for V and 0 bases for J; bases not matched to a gene: 8. CDR3 amino acids: CASSASLAGGSYNEQFF. CDR3 coding DNA: TGTGCCAGCAGCGCTTCATTAGCGGGAGGCTCCTACAATGAGCAGTTCTTC.

The J gene is TRBJ2-7, the V gene TRBV5-1; D possibly corresponds to TRBD1 (6 bases). Trimming cost V 0 bases and J 7 bases, with 14 bases left between them. The CDR3 sequence is 14 residues long. Looked up from germline, CDR1 is SGHRS and CDR2 is YFSETQ. CDR3 nucleotides: TGCGCCAGCAGCTTGGTACAGGGCCCTGGGGAGCAGTACTTC. This codes for CASSLVQGPGEQYF.

This clone was observed a single time. The rearrangement joins TRBV21-1 to TRBJ1-5; the D call TRBD1 from the table was never checked on the DNA. TRBV21-1 is a pseudogene segment. The CDR3 length is 17 residues. Here the CDR3 DNA reads TGTGCCAGCAGCTTACCTACCCCCGACAGGTTGAGTCAGCCCCAGCATTTT. It encodes CASSLPTPDRLSQPQHF.

This clone has just one count. DNA of the CDR3: TGTGCCAGCAGTTTAACAAGCCAGGGTAGTAATGGCTACACCTTC. It translates to CASSLTSQGSNGYTF. The gene calls are TRBV28 and TRBJ1-2; TRBD1 is a possible D gene (5 bases). V was shortened by 2 bases and J by 6 bases, with 16 bases between the two germline ends. The CDR3 has 15 amino acids. Looked up from germline, CDR1 is MDHEN and CDR2 is SYDVKM.

CDR3 protein: CASRTGSYGYTF. The CDR3 coding sequence is TGTGCCAGCCGTACGGGGTCTTATGGCTACACCTTC. The chain combines TRBV2 with TRBJ1-2; D remains unclear. This CDR3 is built from 12 residues. The V gene's germline CDR1 is SNHLY and CDR2 FYNNEI. Trimming left V 8 bases short and J 5 bases short, with 12 bases between. The whole variable domain, remainder taken from reference TRBV2 and TRBJ1-2, is EPEVTQTPSHQVTQMGQEVILRCVPISNHLYFYWYRQILGQKVEFLVSFYNNEISEKSEIFDDQFSVERPDGSNFTLKIRSTKLEDSAMYFCASRTGSYGYTFGSGTRLTVV.

The V call is TRBV10-3, the J call TRBJ2-5; the match to TRBD2 covers 7 bases. The CDR3 spans 14 residues. In germline, CDR1 is ENHRY, CDR2 SYGVKD. V was pared by 0 bases and J by 3 bases, with 1 base of the junction left unmatched. In DNA form, the CDR3 reads TGTGCCATCAGTGAGTCGGGGGGGGAAGAGACCCAGTACTTC. Its translation: CAISESGGEETQYF.

The genes are TRBV30 and TRBJ2-5; D gene ambiguous. V was cut by 6 bases and J by 1 base, with 6 bases left in between. The CDR3 extends over 11 amino acids. CDR1 is GTSNPN and CDR2 is SVGIG in the germline V gene (reference sequence). The CDR3 region is CACNSQETQYF. The DNA of the CDR3 is TGTGCCTGTAACAGCCAAGAGACCCAGTACTTC.

This rearrangement joins TRBV2 to TRBJ2-1; D is uncertain. The V and J ends lost 7 bases and 0 bases respectively, with 10 bases between them. There are 14 residues in the CDR3. Germline-derived CDR1 and CDR2 are SNHLY and FYNNEI. DNA of the CDR3: TGTGCCAGCATGGACCGAGTCTCCTACAATGAGCAGTTCTTC. This encodes CASMDRVSYNEQFF.

The chain links TRBV11-2 to TRBJ2-7, with 9 bases identical to TRBD2. V dropped 5 bases and J dropped 4; count of bases not matched to a gene: 6. The CDR3 spans 14 residues. The germline gives CDR1 SGHAT, CDR2 FQNNGV. CDR3 amino acids: CASSATAGGYEQYF. DNA for the CDR3: TGTGCCAGCAGCGCAACCGCGGGGGGGTACGAGCAGTACTTC.

This clone was counted a few times. This sequence joins TRBV2 and TRBJ1-2; D call uncertain. Germline values: CDR1 SNHLY, CDR2 FYNNEI. Trimming removed 1 base from V and 6 bases from J, with 9 bases in between. The CDR3 consists of 13 residues. CDR3 sequence reads: CASSEDGVNGYTF. Here the CDR3 DNA reads TGTGCCAGCAGTGAAGATGGAGTAAATGGCTACACCTTC.

This chain connects TRBV6-1 to TRBJ2-1; no clear D gene. CDR3 length equals 13 residues. CDR1 is MNHNS, CDR2 SASEGT, per germline. Between the trimmed V and J ends, which lost 2 bases and 7 bases, there was a span of 9 bases. CDR3 amino acids: CASSELASNEQFF. The CDR3 region has the DNA TGTGCCAGCAGTGAACTGGCATCTAATGAGCAGTTCTTC.

V gene TRBV5-5 combines with J gene TRBJ1-5, with 7 positions matching TRBD1. Germline CDR1 is SGHKS and CDR2 is YYEKEE (reference sequence). The V and J ends lost 0 bases and 3 bases, in that order; junction bases with no gene match: 3. This CDR3 has 15 amino acids. CDR3 residues: CASSLEQGLNQPQHF. The CDR3 region has the DNA TGTGCCAGCAGCTTGGAACAGGGGCTCAATCAGCCCCAGCATTTT. The full variable domain, completed using reference TRBV5-5 and TRBJ1-5, is DAGVTQSPTHLIKTRGQQVTLRCSPISGHKSVSWYQQVLGQGPQFIFQYYEKEERGRGNFPDRFSARQFPNYSSELNVNALLLGDSALYLCASSLEQGLNQPQHFGDGTRLSIL.

The CDR3 spells CAWSTGLAGVGEQYF. CDR3 sequence (DNA): TGTGCCTGGAGTACTGGACTAGCGGGAGTAGGCGAGCAGTACTTC. The V gene is TRBV30, the J gene TRBJ2-7, with 13 bases that match TRBD2. V gave up 2 bases and J gave up 6 bases; unmatched junction bases: 7. The CDR3 has 15 amino acids. Germline-derived CDR1 and CDR2 are GTSNPN and SVGIG (reference sequence).

The chain joins TRBV6-1 to TRBJ2-7; TRBD1 matches at 9 bases. This CDR3 contains 16 residues. The V gene's germline CDR1 is MNHNS and CDR2 SASEGT. V dropped 3 bases and J dropped 6; count of bases not matched to a gene: 12. The CDR3 reads CASSDEGTGYRGEQYF. Here the CDR3 DNA reads TGTGCCAGCAGTGACGAAGGGACAGGGTATCGTGGCGAGCAGTACTTC.

The rearrangement uses TRBV28 and TRBJ1-1; D remains unclear. Looked up from germline, CDR1 is MDHEN and CDR2 is SYDVKM. Trimming took 2 bases from V and 2 from J, leaving 12 bases between them. The CDR3 covers 15 residues. CDR3 sequence (DNA): TGTGCCAGCAGTTTAGGGCTCTCGGGCAACACTGAAGCTTTCTTT. This codes for CASSLGLSGNTEAFF.

The chain joins TRBV7-8 to TRBJ1-2; the D is unclear. CDR3 length: 12 residues. CDR1 and CDR2 from the germline V gene are SGHVS and FQNEAQ. V dropped 8 bases and J dropped 3 bases, with 10 bases sitting between them. CDR3 loop: CASGNLDYGYTF. In nucleotides, the CDR3 is TGTGCCAGCGGGAATTTGGACTATGGCTACACCTTC. Using reference TRBV7-8 and TRBJ1-2 for the parts outside the CDR3, the full variable domain is GAGVSQSPRYKVAKRGQDVALRCDPISGHVSLFWYQQALGQGPEFLTYFQNEAQLDKSGLPSDRFFAERPEGSVSTLKIQRTQQEDSAVYLCASGNLDYGYTFGSGTRLTVV.

The chain combines TRBV6-4 with TRBJ2-1; D perhaps matches TRBD2 (6 bases). Germline loops: CDR1 MRHNA, CDR2 SNTAGT. This CDR3 spans 19 amino acids. Trimming shortened V by 4 bases and J by 0 bases, and 22 bases separated the two germline ends. This CDR3 is CASSVWEAPTSSSYNEQFF. In DNA, the CDR3 is TGTGCCAGCAGTGTGTGGGAGGCACCTACTTCGAGCTCCTACAATGAGCAGTTCTTC.

This chain links TRBV18 with TRBJ2-3; D not resolved. Germline V gene sequence: CDR1 KGHSH, CDR2 LQKENI. This CDR3 comprises 12 residues. V was trimmed by 8 bases and J by 2 bases, leaving 8 bases between them. This chain's CDR3 is CASTRYTDTQYF. The CDR3 coding sequence is TGTGCCAGCACCCGATACACAGATACGCAGTATTTT.

The V call is TRBV5-6, the J call TRBJ2-2; the match to TRBD2 covers 9 bases. In germline, CDR1 is SGHDT, CDR2 YYEEEE. The CDR3 extends over 18 amino acids. V lost 0 bases and J lost 4; bases outside the gene matches: 10. The CDR3, as DNA: TGTGCCAGCAGCTTGGCCTATTTAGCGGGAGCATTCACCGGGGAGCTGTTTTTT. The encoded protein is CASSLAYLAGAFTGELFF.